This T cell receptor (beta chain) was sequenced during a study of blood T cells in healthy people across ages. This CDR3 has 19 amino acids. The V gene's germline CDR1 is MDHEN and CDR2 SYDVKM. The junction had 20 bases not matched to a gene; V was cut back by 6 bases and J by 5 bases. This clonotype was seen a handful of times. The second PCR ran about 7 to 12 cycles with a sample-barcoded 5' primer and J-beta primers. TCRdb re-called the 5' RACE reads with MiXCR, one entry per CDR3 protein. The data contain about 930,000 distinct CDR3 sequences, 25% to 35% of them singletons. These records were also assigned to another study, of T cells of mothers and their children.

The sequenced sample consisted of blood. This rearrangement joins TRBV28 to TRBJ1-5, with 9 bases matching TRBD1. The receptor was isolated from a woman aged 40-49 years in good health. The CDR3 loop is CASSRPKGQGSRWDQPQHF. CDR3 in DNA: TGTGCCAGCAGCCGCCCCAAGGGACAGGGCTCACGGTGGGATCAGCCCCAGCATTTT.